The T cell receptor beta chain under discussion was sequenced for a study of T cell responses to AZD1222 COVID-19 vaccine. General study findings and limits: Regions 160-218 and 743-854 dominated among vaccine-associated CD4 TCRs spanning spike. Most donors were white British, females outnumbered males, and clonal diversity was possibly underestimated.

The CDR3 has 13 residues. The V end lost 5 bases, the J end lost 1 base, and 8 bases lay between the germline ends. Germline V gene data show CDR1 as MNHEY and CDR2 as SMNVEV (reference sequence). Points on this clone: Its antigen is still unknown.

Produced via immunoSEQ multiplex PCR; TCRdb's table is partial and in-frame only. The sample comprises more than 110,000 clones, 90% of which are singletons, and around 3.6% rests with the top ten. This sequence was found in an adult in good health. This chain joins TRBV27 and TRBJ1-1; TRBD1 might be the D (5 bases). This sample comprised peripheral blood, obtained on day 0 of AZD1222 vaccination. Written as DNA, the CDR3 is TGTGCCAGCAGTCCCGGACAGAACACTGAAGCTTTCTTT. It codes for CASSPGQNTEAFF.